The 15 T cell receptor beta chains below all came from one sample that was sequenced in a study of T-cell reconstitution after alpha-beta-depleted transplantation in children. Unique molecular identifiers were built into the TCRbeta library. TCRdb reprocessed the PCR reads with MiXCR, giving one entry per CDR3 protein. The sample carries around 580,000 distinct CDR3 sequences, around 27% recorded once. The specimen comprised PBMCs, sampled before TCRalphabeta/CD19-depleted stem cell transplant. All receptors come from a boy younger than two with Wiskott-Aldrich syndrome, due to receive a stem cell transplant.

This clonotype was counted a few times. The chain links TRBV5-1 to TRBJ2-1; the D is unclear. The CDR3 has 18 residues. CDR1 and CDR2 from the germline V gene are SGHRS and YFSETQ. The V and J ends lost 1 base and 0 bases respectively, with 17 bases between them. CDR3: CASSLTTSVASSYNEQFF. The CDR3, as DNA: TGCGCCAGCAGCTTGACCACTTCCGTCGCAAGCTCCTACAATGAGCAGTTCTTC.

V usage is TRBV5-1 and J usage is TRBJ2-2; D possibly matches TRBD1 or TRBD2 (5 bases each). In germline, CDR1 is SGHRS, CDR2 YFSETQ. This CDR3 has 15 residues. Trimming shortened V by 0 bases and J by 6 bases, and 12 bases separated the two germline ends. The CDR3 region is CASSLGGPEAGELFF. The CDR3 DNA reads TGCGCCAGCAGCTTGGGGGGACCGGAAGCCGGGGAGCTGTTTTTT.

This clonotype was found many times. The rearrangement uses TRBV6-1 and TRBJ1-1, with D possibly being TRBD1 (5 bases). Germline V lookup: CDR1 MNHNS, CDR2 SASEGT. Trimming shortened V by 6 bases and J by 1 base, and 9 bases separated the two germline ends. This CDR3 spans 13 amino acids. Here the CDR3 DNA reads TGTGCCAGCAGACTAGACAGGAACACTGAAGCTTTCTTT. Protein sequence: CASRLDRNTEAFF.

The V and J genes are TRBV3-1 and TRBJ2-5, with D possibly being TRBD2 (7 bases). CDR3 length: 16 amino acids. Trimming pared 4 bases from V and 5 bases from J, leaving 20 bases between. Per the germline V gene, CDR1 is LGHDT and CDR2 is YNNKEL (reference sequence). The CDR3 sequence: CASSRAPLGGLETQYF. In DNA, the CDR3 is TGTGCCAGCAGCCGAGCCCCCTTGGGGGGGCTTGAGACCCAGTACTTC.

This clonotype was detected a few times. V and J are TRBV12-3 or TRBV12-4 and TRBJ2-1; D unresolved. Trimming took off 4 bases at V and 9 bases at J, with 13 bases between the two ends. CDR3 length equals 13 residues. The CDR3 DNA reads as TGTGCCAGCAGTTCTATAGGAATAAGTGAGCAGTTCTTC. It is translated as CASSSIGISEQFF.

V is TRBV7-2 and J is TRBJ2-4, with 15 bases aligning to TRBD2. Unmatched junction bases numbered 3, after V lost 0 bases and J lost 6 bases. CDR1 and CDR2 from the germline V gene are SGHTA and FQGNSA. This CDR3 has 17 residues. The CDR3 protein is CASSLAGTSGRRNIQYF. The CDR3 nucleotides are TGTGCCAGCAGCTTAGCGGGGACTAGCGGGAGGAGAAACATTCAGTACTTC.

The chain has TRBV20-1 and TRBJ2-3; TRBD1 matches 8 bases. Germline-derived CDR1 and CDR2 are DFQATT and SNEGSKA (reference sequence). The CDR3 has 14 amino acids. Losses at the gene ends were 5 bases for V and 3 bases for J; bases not matched to a gene: 7. The CDR3 nucleotides read TGCAGTGCTTCCGGGACAGGAGCTACAGATACGCAGTATTTT. Amino acids: CSASGTGATDTQYF.

The rearrangement links TRBV12-3 or TRBV12-4 to TRBJ2-2, with D tentatively TRBD1 or TRBD2 (5 bases each). The CDR3 has 14 residues. Trimming took off 6 bases at V and 2 bases at J, with 10 bases between the two ends. The CDR3 DNA follows: TGTGCCAGCAGGTGGGACCGCAACACCGGGGAGCTGTTTTTT. Its translation: CASRWDRNTGELFF.

V gene TRBV14 combines with J gene TRBJ2-3, with 7 bases identical to TRBD1. After removal of 0 bases from V and 3 bases from J, the junction contained 9 bases not matched to a gene. The CDR3 sequence is 17 residues long. Germline-derived CDR1 and CDR2 are SGHDN and FVKESK. CDR3 protein: CASSQDLRPGGTDTQYF. In DNA, the CDR3 is TGTGCCAGCAGCCAAGATTTGAGGCCAGGGGGAACAGATACGCAGTATTTT.

This clonotype was detected only a few times. In nucleotides, the CDR3 is TGTGCCATCAGCCCGGGGGGGGAGCAAGAGACCCAGTACTTC. Translating it yields CAISPGGEQETQYF. V usage is TRBV10-3 and J usage is TRBJ2-5; TRBD2 matches at 8 bases. V lost 6 bases to trimming and J lost 2 bases; unmatched junction nucleotides: 5. CDR1 ENHRY and CDR2 SYGVKD come from the germline V gene. The CDR3 contains 14 residues.

The chain links TRBV10-3 to TRBJ1-2; D is ambiguous. The V gene's germline CDR1 is ENHRY and CDR2 SYGVKD. V was cut by 3 bases and J by 7 bases, with 6 bases left in between. This CDR3 has 11 amino acids. In DNA, the CDR3 is TGTGCCATCAGTGACCGCCCTGGCTACACCTTC. This codes for CAISDRPGYTF.

This chain connects TRBV5-1 to TRBJ2-2; a possible D gene is TRBD2 (6 bases). Germline loops: CDR1 SGHRS, CDR2 YFSETQ. The CDR3 is made up of 16 amino acids. The V gene lost 4 bases and the J gene lost 1 base, with 14 bases spanning the gap. CDR3 coding DNA: TGCGCCAGCAGCCCCCGGGACTGGATGAACACCGGGGAGCTGTTTTTT. The encoded protein is CASSPRDWMNTGELFF.

V usage is TRBV10-3 and J usage is TRBJ1-5; the D gene is possibly TRBD1 (5 bases). CDR1 is ENHRY and CDR2 is SYGVKD in the germline V gene. The V and J ends lost 0 bases and 11 bases respectively, with 11 bases between them. The CDR3 runs 13 residues. CDR3 amino acids: CAISESGPGAQHF. In nucleotides, the CDR3 is TGTGCCATCAGTGAGTCGGGACCTGGGGCCCAGCATTTT.

This clonotype has more than one count but fewer than ten. The V call is TRBV20-1, the J call TRBJ2-3; the D gene is possibly TRBD2 (5 bases). Trimming took 4 bases from V and 1 from J, leaving 21 bases between them. Germline CDR1 and CDR2: DFQATT and SNEGSKA (reference sequence). This CDR3 has 17 amino acids. CDR3 protein: CSAIDLARRTGTDTQYF. The DNA for the CDR3 is TGCAGTGCTATAGATCTAGCTAGGAGAACGGGCACAGATACGCAGTATTTT.

The chain joins TRBV5-5 to TRBJ1-1; D is possibly TRBD1 (5 bases). CDR3 length: 15 residues. Trimming pared 0 bases from V and 0 bases from J, leaving 9 bases between. Germline-derived CDR1 and CDR2 are SGHKS and YYEKEE (reference sequence). The CDR3 DNA reads as TGTGCCAGCAGCTTGGTAGGGGTAATGAACACTGAAGCTTTCTTT. Its protein is CASSLVGVMNTEAFF.